This entry describes one T cell receptor beta chain. This clone came up once. No antigen is known for it. No base-level quality is on record; no much larger clone is a single base apart. Library creation used the immunoSEQ multiplex PCR assay. What TCRdb holds here is the immuneACCESS table cut down to in-frame rearrangements. Part of the clones is not present; checked against another copy, under half of the missing clones reflect an unresolved V gene, and the others are unexplained. The sample data list about 58,000 clones, and roughly nine tenths of these were observed just once. The ten largest clonotypes hold roughly 0.48% of the sample. The entry originates in a study of T cell changes during pregnancy in multiple sclerosis (dated by TCRdb to the late 2010s). Describing the broader study: Changes in the T cell repertoire over the course of pregnancy were examined in this study in women with multiple sclerosis.

Between the V and J ends, shortened by 4 bases and 4 bases respectively, the junction contains 14 bases. The CDR3 has 14 amino acids, counting the end cysteine and phenylalanine. Only the CDR3 DNA stays, 42 bases, in frame from base 1. Taken from the germline V gene, the CDR1 and CDR2 loops are SGHRS and YFSETQ. The clonotype comes from a female donor in good health, enrolled as a control in a pregnancy study. The sample consisted of CD4+ T cells from peripheral blood mononuclear cells, taken after pregnancy. The chain is assembled from TRBV5-1 and TRBJ2-5; TRBD2 is perhaps the D gene, given 6 matching bases. Here the CDR3 is given as CASSPGTARETQYF. The DNA sequence is as follows: TGCGCCAGCAGCCCCGGGACTGCTCGAGAGACCCAGTACTTC.